This record covers a single T cell receptor beta chain. This specimen comes from a study of graft-versus-host responses after intestinal transplantation. Whole-study context: Transplants given to recipients were multivisceral, liver-intestinal, or isolated intestinal. After anti-thymocyte globulin induction, recipients took tacrolimus and steroids for approximately three years. Findings and limits, study-wide: Recipient marrow showed GvH clones, some seen first in ileum or blood.

Here immunoSEQ multiplex PCR was the method, and the copy in TCRdb shows in-frame clones only, minus some. The sample includes about 4,800 clones, roughly 29% of them seen just once. J gave up 4 bases and V 4 bases, and 7 bases lay outside the gene matches. Germline V gives CDR1 MNHNY, CDR2 SVGAGI (reference sequence). There are 15 residues in the CDR3. V is TRBV6-6 and J is TRBJ2-7, with 10 nucleotides matching TRBD2. The TCR comes from a human patient who was an organ donor for intestinal transplantation. The material was alloreactive CD4+ T cells from a mixed lymphocyte reaction culture, obtained before transplantation. Subset specified: CFSE-low proliferating T cells sorted from roughly six-day pre-transplant mixed lymphocyte reaction (GvH or HvG direction). The CDR3 reads CASSLGLAGVYEQYF. Here the CDR3 DNA reads TGTGCCAGCAGTTTGGGGCTAGCGGGGGTTTACGAGCAGTACTTC.